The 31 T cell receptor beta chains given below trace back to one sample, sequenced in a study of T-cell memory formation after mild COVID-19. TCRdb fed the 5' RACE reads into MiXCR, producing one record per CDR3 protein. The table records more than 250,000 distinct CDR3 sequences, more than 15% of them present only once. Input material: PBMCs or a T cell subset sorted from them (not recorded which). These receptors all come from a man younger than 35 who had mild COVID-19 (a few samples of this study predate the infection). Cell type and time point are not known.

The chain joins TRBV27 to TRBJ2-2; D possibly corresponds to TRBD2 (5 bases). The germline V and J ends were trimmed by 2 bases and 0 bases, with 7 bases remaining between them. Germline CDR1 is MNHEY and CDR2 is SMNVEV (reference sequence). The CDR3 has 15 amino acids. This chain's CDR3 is CASSLNGANTGELFF. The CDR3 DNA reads TGTGCCAGCAGTTTAAACGGGGCGAACACCGGGGAGCTGTTTTTT.

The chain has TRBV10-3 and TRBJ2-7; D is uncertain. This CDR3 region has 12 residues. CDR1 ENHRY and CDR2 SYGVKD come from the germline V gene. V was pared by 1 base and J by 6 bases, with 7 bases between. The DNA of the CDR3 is TGTGCCATCAGTGAGTATCCCGGCGAGCAGTACTTC. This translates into CAISEYPGEQYF.

The chain's CDR3 is CASSDPYRYGYTF. The CDR3 DNA reads TGTGCCAGCAGTGACCCCTACAGATATGGCTACACCTTC. The chain uses TRBV2 and TRBJ1-2; D is undetermined. Trimming took 3 bases from V and 5 from J, leaving 10 bases between them. From germline, CDR1 is SNHLY and CDR2 FYNNEI. This CDR3 comprises 13 residues. Full variable domain (remainder filled in from reference TRBV2 and TRBJ1-2): EPEVTQTPSHQVTQMGQEVILRCVPISNHLYFYWYRQILGQKVEFLVSFYNNEISEKSEIFDDQFSVERPDGSNFTLKIRSTKLEDSAMYFCASSDPYRYGYTFGSGTRLTVV.

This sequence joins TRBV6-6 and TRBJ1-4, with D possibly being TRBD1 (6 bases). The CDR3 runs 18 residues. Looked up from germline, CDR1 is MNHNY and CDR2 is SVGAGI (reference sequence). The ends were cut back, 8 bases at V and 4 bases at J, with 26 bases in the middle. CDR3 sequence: CASGPGTQSGRDNEKLFF. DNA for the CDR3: TGTGCCAGCGGTCCCGGGACACAATCGGGGCGGGATAATGAAAAACTGTTTTTT.

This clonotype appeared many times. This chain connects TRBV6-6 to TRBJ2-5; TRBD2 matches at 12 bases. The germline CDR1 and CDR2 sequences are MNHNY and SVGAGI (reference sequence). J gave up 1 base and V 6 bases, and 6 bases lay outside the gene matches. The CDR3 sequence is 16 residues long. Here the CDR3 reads CASRPTSGGLQETQYF. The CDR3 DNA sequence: TGTGCCAGCAGGCCCACTAGCGGGGGGCTCCAAGAGACCCAGTACTTC.

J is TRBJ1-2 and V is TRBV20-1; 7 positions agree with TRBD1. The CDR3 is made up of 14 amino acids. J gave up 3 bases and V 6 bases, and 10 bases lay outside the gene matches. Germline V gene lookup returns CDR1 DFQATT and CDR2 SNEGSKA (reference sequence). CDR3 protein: CSASRQGGDYGYTF. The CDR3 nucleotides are TGCAGTGCCAGCAGACAGGGAGGGGACTATGGCTACACCTTC.

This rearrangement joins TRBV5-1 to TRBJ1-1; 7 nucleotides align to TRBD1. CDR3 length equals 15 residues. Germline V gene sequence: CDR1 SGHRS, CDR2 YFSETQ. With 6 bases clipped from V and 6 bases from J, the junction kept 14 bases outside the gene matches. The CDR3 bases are TGCGCCAGCATCAGGGGGGAGGGAGGTACGTCTGAAGCTTTCTTT. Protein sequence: CASIRGEGGTSEAFF.

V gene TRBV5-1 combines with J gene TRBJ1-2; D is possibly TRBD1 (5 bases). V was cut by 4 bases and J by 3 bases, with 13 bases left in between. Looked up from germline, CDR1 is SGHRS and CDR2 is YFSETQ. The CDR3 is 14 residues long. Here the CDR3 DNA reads TGCGCCAGCAGCCCCGGGGGTGGGGACTATGGCTACACCTTC. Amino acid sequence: CASSPGGGDYGYTF.

Here the CDR3 reads CASSVNRISNEQYV. DNA of the CDR3: TGTGCCAGCAGCGTTAACAGGATAAGCAACGAGCAGTACGTC. The chain employs TRBV11-2 and TRBJ2-7, with a tentative D call TRBD1 (5 bases). Trimming removed 5 bases from V and 5 bases from J, with 16 bases in between. This CDR3 spans 14 amino acids. Germline V lookup: CDR1 SGHAT, CDR2 FQNNGV.

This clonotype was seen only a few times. The CDR3 coding sequence is TGTGCCAGCTCACCCCCGGACAGGGGGCACGAGCAGTACGTC. Translated, it gives CASSPPDRGHEQYV. V gene TRBV18 combines with J gene TRBJ2-7; 11 bases are shared with TRBD1. V gave up 3 bases and J gave up 5 bases; unmatched junction bases: 3. This CDR3 spans 14 amino acids. The germline CDR1 and CDR2 sequences are KGHSH and LQKENI.

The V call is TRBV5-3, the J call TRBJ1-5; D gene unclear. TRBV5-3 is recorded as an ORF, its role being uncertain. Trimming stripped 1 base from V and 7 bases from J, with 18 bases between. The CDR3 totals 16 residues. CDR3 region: CARSLIRRINLQPQHF. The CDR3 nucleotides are TGTGCCAGAAGCTTGATAAGGCGAATTAACTTGCAGCCCCAGCATTTT.

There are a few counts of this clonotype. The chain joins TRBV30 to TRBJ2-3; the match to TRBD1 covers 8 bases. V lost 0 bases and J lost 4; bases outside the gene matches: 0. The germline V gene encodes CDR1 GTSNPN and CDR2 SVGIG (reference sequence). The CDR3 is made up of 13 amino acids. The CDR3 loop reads CAWSVQGADTQYF. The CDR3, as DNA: TGTGCCTGGAGTGTACAGGGGGCAGATACGCAGTATTTT.

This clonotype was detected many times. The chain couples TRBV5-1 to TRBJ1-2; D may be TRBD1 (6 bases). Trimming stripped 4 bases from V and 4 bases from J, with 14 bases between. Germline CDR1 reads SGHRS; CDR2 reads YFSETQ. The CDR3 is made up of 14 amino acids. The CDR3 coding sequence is TGCGCCAGCAGCCAGGTTGGACAGTCCTATGGCTACACCTTC. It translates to CASSQVGQSYGYTF.

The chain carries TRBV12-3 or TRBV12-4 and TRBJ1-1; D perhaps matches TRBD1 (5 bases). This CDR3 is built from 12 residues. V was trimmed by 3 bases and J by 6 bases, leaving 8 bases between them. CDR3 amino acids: CASSFQGAEAFF. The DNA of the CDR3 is TGTGCCAGCAGTTTTCAGGGCGCTGAAGCTTTCTTT.

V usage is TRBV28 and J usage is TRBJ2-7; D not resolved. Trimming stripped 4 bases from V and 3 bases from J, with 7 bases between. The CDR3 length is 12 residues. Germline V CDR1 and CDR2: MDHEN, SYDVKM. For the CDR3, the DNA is TGTGCCAGCAGTTCTCTTAACTACGAGCAGTACGTC. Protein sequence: CASSSLNYEQYV.

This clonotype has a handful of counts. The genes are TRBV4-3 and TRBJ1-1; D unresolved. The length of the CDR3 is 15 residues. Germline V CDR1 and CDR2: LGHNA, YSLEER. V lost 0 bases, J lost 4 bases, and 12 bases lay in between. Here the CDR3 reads CASSQEGSRSTEAFF. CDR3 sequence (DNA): TGCGCCAGCAGCCAAGAAGGAAGTCGGAGCACTGAAGCTTTCTTT.

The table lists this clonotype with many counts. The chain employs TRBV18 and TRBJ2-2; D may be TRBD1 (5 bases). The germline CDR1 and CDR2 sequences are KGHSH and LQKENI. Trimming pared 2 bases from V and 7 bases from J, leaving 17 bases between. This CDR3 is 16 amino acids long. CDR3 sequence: CASSPSSTAWIGELFF. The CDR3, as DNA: TGTGCCAGCTCACCATCATCGACAGCGTGGATCGGGGAGCTGTTTTTT.

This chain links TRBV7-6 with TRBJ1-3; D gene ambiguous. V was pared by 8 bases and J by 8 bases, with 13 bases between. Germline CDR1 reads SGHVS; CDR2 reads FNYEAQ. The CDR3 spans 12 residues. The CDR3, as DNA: TGTGCCAGCGCCGACACTCCAGACACCATATATTTT. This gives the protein CASADTPDTIYF.

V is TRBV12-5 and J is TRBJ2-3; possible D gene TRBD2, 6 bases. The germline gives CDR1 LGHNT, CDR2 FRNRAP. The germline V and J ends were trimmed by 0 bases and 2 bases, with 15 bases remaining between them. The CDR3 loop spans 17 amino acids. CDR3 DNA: TGTGCTAGTGGTTTGGTAGGGAGGAACCCAGTCACAGATACGCAGTATTTT. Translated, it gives CASGLVGRNPVTDTQYF.

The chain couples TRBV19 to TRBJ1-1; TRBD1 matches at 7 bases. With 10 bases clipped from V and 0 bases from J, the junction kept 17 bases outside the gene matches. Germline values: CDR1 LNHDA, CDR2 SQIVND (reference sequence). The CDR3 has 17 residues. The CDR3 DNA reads TGTGCCACCGAAACAGGGGCGGGGCGCCGGATGAACACTGAAGCTTTCTTT. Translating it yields CATETGAGRRMNTEAFF.

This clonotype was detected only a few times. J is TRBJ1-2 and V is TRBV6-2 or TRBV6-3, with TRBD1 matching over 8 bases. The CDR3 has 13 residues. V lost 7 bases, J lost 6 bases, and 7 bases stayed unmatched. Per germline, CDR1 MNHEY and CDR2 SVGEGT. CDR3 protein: CASTQTGDDGYTF. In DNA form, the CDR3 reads TGTGCCAGCACCCAGACAGGGGATGATGGCTACACCTTC.

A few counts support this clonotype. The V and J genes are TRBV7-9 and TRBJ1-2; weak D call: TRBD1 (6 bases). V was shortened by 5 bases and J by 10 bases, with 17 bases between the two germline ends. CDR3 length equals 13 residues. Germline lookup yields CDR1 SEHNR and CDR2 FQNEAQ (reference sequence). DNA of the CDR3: TGTGCCAGCAGCGATTCTCCACGGGGGGCCTACACCTTC. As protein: CASSDSPRGAYTF.

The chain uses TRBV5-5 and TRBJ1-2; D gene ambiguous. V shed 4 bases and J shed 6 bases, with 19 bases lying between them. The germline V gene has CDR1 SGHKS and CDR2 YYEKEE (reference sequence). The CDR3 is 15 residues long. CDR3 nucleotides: TGTGCCAGCAGCCCTTGGACCGCAGGAGGAAATGGCTACACCTTC. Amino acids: CASSPWTAGGNGYTF.

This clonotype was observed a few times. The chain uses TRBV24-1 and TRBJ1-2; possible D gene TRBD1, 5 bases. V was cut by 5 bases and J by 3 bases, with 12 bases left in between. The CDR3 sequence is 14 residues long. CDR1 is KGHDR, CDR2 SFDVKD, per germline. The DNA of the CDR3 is TGTGCCACCAGTGGATGGGGGTATGACTATGGCTACACCTTC. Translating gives CATSGWGYDYGYTF.

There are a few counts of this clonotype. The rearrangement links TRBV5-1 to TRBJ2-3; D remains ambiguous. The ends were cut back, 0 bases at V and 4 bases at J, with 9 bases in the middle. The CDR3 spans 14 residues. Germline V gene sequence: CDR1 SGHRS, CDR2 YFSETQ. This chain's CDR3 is CASSLAQGPDTQYF. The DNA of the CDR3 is TGCGCCAGCAGCTTGGCCCAAGGCCCAGATACGCAGTATTTT.

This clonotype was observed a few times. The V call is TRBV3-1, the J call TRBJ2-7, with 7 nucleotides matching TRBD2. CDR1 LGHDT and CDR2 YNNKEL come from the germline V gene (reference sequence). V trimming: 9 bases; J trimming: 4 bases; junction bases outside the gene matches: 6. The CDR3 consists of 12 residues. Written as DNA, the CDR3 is TGTGCCAGTCAAAGGGGACTATACGAGCAGTACTTC. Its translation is CASQRGLYEQYF.

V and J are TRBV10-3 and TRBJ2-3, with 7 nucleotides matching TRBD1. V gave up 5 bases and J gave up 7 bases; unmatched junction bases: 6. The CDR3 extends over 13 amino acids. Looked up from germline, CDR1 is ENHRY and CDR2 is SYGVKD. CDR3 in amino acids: CAISPGTAYTQYF. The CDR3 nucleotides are TGTGCCATCAGTCCCGGGACAGCTTATACGCAGTATTTT.

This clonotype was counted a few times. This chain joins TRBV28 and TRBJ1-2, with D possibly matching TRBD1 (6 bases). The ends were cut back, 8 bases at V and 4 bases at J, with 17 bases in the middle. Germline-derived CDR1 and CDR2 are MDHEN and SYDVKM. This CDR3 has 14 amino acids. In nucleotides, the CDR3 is TGTGCCAGCGGGAAACAGGGACTCTTCTATGGCTACACCTTC. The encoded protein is CASGKQGLFYGYTF.

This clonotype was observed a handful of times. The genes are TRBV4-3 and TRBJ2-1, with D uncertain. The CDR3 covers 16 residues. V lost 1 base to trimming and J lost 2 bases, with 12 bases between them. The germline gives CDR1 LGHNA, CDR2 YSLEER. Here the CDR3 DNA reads TGCGCCAGCAGCCAAGGTTGGCCGGCGCCCTACAATGAGCAGTTCTTC. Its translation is CASSQGWPAPYNEQFF.

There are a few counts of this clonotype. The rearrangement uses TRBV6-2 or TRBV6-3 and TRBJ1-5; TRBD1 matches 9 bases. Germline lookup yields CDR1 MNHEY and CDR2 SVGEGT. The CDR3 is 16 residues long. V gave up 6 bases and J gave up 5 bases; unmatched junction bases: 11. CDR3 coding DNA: TGTGCCAGCAGCGAGGCCGGGACAGGGAATTATCAGCCCCAGCATTTT. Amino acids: CASSEAGTGNYQPQHF.

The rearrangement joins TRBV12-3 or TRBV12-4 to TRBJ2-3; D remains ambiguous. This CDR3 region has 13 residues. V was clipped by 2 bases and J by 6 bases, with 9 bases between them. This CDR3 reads CASSLLEMDTQYF. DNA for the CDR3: TGTGCCAGCAGTTTATTAGAAATGGATACGCAGTATTTT.